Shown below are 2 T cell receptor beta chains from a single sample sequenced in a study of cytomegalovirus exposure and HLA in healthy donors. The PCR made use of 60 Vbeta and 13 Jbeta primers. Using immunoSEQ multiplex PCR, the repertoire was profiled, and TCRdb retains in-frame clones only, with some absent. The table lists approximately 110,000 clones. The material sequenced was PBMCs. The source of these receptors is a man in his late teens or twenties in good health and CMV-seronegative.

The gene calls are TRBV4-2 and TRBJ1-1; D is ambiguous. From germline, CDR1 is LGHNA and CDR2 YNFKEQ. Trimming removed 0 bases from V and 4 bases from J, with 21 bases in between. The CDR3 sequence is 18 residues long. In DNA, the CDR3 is TGTGCCAGCAGCCAAGATCGGATCGGGTTGTCCGATGGCACTGAAGCTTTCTTT. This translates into CASSQDRIGLSDGTEAFF.

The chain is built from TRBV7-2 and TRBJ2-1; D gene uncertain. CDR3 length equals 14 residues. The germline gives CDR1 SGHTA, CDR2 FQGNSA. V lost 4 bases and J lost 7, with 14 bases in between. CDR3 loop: CASSYAVGTNEQFF. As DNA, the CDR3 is TGTGCCAGCAGCTATGCGGTCGGAACAAATGAGCAGTTCTTC.